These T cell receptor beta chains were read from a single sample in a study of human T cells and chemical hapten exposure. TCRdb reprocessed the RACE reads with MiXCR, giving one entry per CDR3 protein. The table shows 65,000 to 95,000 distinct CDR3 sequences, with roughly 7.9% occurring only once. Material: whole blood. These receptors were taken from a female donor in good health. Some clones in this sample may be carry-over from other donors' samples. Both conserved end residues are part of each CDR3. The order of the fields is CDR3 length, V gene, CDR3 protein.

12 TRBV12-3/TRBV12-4 CASSLPAPPLHF
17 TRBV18 CASSLIAPRQLNYGYTF
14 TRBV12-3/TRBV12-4 CASRRDRRNTEAFF
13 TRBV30 CAWNRGGNEKLFF
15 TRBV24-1 CATSDLTQETGELFF
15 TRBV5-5 CASSKGGVMNTEAFF
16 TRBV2 CASSSSTGPLNSPLHF
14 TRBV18 CASSPGTGAYEQYF
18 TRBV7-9 CATSRLSPGTYYNSPLHF
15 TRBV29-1 CSVEESLVGRSPIYF
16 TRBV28 CASSLYQGIVTDTQYF
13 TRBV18 CASSPAVSYEQYF
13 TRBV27 CASSWDRSDTQYF
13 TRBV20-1 CSALELGAYEQYF
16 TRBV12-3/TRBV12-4 CASSLGSGTGYNEQFF
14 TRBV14 CASSQVDGNYEQYF
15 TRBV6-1 CASSVDRISNQPQHF
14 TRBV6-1 CASSEVPLAGEQYF
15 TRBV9 CASTETGGLNYGYTF
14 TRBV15 CATSASTQVDTQYF
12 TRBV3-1 CASSQAGNTIYF
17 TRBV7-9 CASSLLGSQSGANVLTF
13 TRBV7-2 CASSCRRAETQYF
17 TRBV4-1 CASSQDPPGTGFYEQYF
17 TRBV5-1 CASSLGLQGSGANVLTF
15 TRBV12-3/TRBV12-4 CASSLKGYSYNEQFF
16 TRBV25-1 CASSETGLANTGELFF
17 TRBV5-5 CASSPGQGSGQGQPQHF
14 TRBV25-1 CASSPLAGANEQYF
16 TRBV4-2 CASSPGQGAPAPEAFF
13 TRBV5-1 CASSAGSPDTQYF
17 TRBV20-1 CSARPGAGTDMNTEAFF
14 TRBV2 CASSEEWAYNEQFF
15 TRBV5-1 CASSRSAACTDTQYF
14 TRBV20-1 CSARVTETYTEAFF
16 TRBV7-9 CASSLIMGGGYDGYTF
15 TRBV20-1 CSASGSGGATDTQYF
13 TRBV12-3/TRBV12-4 CASSFLEGDTQYF
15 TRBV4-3 CASSRLTGGTDTQYF
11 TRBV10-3 CATQGADEQFF
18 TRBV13 CASSIAVAGGPSTDTQYF
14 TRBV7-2 CASSRGTANEKLFF
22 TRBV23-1 CASSPFQIIRPGQGRKENIQYF
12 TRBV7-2 CASSLALGKAFF
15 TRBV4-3 CASSQVGQGANEQFF
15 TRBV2 CASGGESVTNSPLHF
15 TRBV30 CAWKPTVPTYNEQFF
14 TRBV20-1 CSARSGTGLYEQYF
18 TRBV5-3 CARSTDRFGVYSNQPQHF
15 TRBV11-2 CASSSRQGYREKLFF
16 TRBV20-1 CSAPGLAGGNIETQYF
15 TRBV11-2 CASSPDRVYYNEQFF
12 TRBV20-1 CSAREVGGEQYF
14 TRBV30 CAWSVAQGIYEQYF
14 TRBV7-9 CASSLVTGADTQYF
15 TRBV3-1 CASSHLTGAGQPQHF
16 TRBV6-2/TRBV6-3 CASSYVNRGTSEKLFF
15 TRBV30 CAWSRGGGADYGYTF
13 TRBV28 CASSSGQPYEQYF
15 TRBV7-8 CASSKRLAQPVEQYF